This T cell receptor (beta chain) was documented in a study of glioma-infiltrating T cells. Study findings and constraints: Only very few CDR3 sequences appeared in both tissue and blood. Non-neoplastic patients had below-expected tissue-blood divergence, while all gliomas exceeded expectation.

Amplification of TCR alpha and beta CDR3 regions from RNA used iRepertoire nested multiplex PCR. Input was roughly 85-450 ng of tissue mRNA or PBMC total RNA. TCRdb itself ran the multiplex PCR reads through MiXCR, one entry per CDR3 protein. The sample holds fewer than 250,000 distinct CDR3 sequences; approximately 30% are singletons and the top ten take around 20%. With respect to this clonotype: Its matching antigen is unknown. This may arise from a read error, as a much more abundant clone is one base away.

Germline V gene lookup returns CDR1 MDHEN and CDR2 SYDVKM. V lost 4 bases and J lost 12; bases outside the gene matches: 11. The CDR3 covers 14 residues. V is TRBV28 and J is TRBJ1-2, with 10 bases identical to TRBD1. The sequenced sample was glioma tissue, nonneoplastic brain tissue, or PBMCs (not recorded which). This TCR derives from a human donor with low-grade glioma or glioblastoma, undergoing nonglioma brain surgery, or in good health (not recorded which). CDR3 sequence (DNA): TGTGCCAGCAGTTATTCCGGGACAGGGGTCGGCGACACCTTC. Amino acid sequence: CASSYSGTGVGDTF.